Shown below are 30 T cell receptor beta chains from a single sample sequenced in a study of T cell changes during pregnancy in multiple sclerosis. Here immunoSEQ multiplex PCR was the method, and the copy in TCRdb shows in-frame clones only, minus some. The sample holds 90,000 to 100,000 clones, over 85% seen once. This specimen consisted of peripheral blood, obtained in the first trimester of pregnancy. These TCRs come from a female donor with multiple sclerosis, enrolled in a pregnancy study.

The chain has TRBV11-3 and TRBJ2-5; 11 bases align to TRBD2. The CDR3 runs to 17 residues. With 1 base clipped from V and 5 bases from J, the junction kept 9 bases outside the gene matches. CDR1 SGHNT and CDR2 YENEEA come from the germline V gene. The CDR3 DNA is TGTGCCAGCAGCTTAGGGGCCGTAGCGGGGGGGAGTGAGACCCAGTACTTC. This codes for CASSLGAVAGGSETQYF.

The chain is built from TRBV15 and TRBJ2-7; 7 bases are shared with TRBD1. The germline gives CDR1 LNHNV, CDR2 YYDKDF (reference sequence). The CDR3 runs 13 residues. Unmatched junction bases numbered 10, after V lost 5 bases and J lost 9 bases. CDR3 protein: CATSAHGQAGQYF. In DNA, the CDR3 is TGTGCCACCAGCGCCCATGGACAGGCGGGGCAGTACTTC.

This chain uses TRBV9 with TRBJ2-1; TRBD2 agrees at 8 bases. Germline V gene sequence: CDR1 SGDLS, CDR2 YYNGEE. Losses at the gene ends were 3 bases for V and 3 bases for J; bases not matched to a gene: 17. This CDR3 is 19 amino acids long. CDR3 region: CASSAPAGGLKQLYNEQFF. The CDR3 DNA reads TGTGCCAGCAGCGCACCTGCGGGGGGACTAAAACAACTCTACAATGAGCAGTTCTTC.

Here the CDR3 reads CASNRRGAGELFF. CDR3 sequence (DNA): TGTGCCAGCAACCGACGGGGGGCCGGGGAGCTGTTTTTT. The V call is TRBV27, the J call TRBJ2-2; 7 bases match TRBD2. Germline loops: CDR1 MNHEY, CDR2 SMNVEV (reference sequence). Trimming cost V 7 bases and J 6 bases; bases outside gene matches: 5. This CDR3 has 13 amino acids.

The V call is TRBV9, the J call TRBJ2-6; D is ambiguous. The V and J ends lost 0 bases and 1 base respectively, with 14 bases between them. The germline gives CDR1 SGDLS, CDR2 YYNGEE. There are 18 residues in the CDR3. CDR3 in amino acids: CASSVDEADSSGANVLTF. The DNA for the CDR3 is TGTGCCAGCAGCGTAGACGAGGCAGACTCATCTGGGGCCAACGTCCTGACTTTC.

This chain links TRBV2 with TRBJ2-3; 9 bases are a match to TRBD1. Germline trimming cut 6 bases from V and 5 bases from J; bases unmatched to any gene: 6. The V gene's germline CDR1 is SNHLY and CDR2 FYNNEI. The CDR3 consists of 14 residues. CDR3 residues: CASRTGQGVDTQYF. The CDR3 DNA reads as TGTGCCAGCAGAACGGGACAGGGAGTAGATACGCAGTATTTT.

The V and J genes are TRBV7-2 and TRBJ1-1; D gene unclear. V was clipped by 2 bases and J by 1 base, with 5 bases between them. CDR1 and CDR2 (germline): SGHTA, FQGNSA. CDR3 length: 13 amino acids. For the CDR3, the DNA is TGTGCCAGCAGCTTACGACAGAACACTGAAGCTTTCTTT. Translating gives CASSLRQNTEAFF.

The gene calls are TRBV5-6 and TRBJ1-5; 7 nucleotides match TRBD1. This CDR3 contains 14 residues. Germline V CDR1 and CDR2: SGHDT, YYEEEE. The J segment lost 4 bases and the V segment lost 5 bases, leaving 6 bases of the junction unmatched. The CDR3 bases are TGTGCCAGCAGTTCGGACAGGAAGAATCAGCCCCAGCATTTT. This translates into CASSSDRKNQPQHF.

The V gene is TRBV6-1, the J gene TRBJ2-7; D is ambiguous. This CDR3 spans 13 amino acids. Germline V lookup: CDR1 MNHNS, CDR2 SASEGT. The V and J ends lost 5 bases and 3 bases respectively, with 11 bases between them. The chain's CDR3 is CASSTTGGYEQYF. The CDR3 DNA reads TGTGCCAGCAGTACTACCGGCGGCTACGAGCAGTACTTC.

V usage is TRBV29-1 and J usage is TRBJ2-5, with D possibly being TRBD1 (6 bases). Deletions cut 0 bases from V and 5 bases from J, with 28 bases between. This CDR3 contains 19 residues. Looked up from germline, CDR1 is SQVTM and CDR2 is ANQGSEA. The CDR3 reads CSVEDWRSAGAPTGETQYF. DNA of the CDR3: TGCAGCGTTGAAGATTGGAGGAGCGCAGGGGCTCCAACGGGGGAGACCCAGTACTTC.

The genes are TRBV11-2 and TRBJ2-7, with 7 bases lining up with TRBD1. J gave up 5 bases and V 1 base, and 2 bases lay outside the gene matches. The germline V gene has CDR1 SGHAT and CDR2 FQNNGV. The length of the CDR3 is 13 residues. The CDR3 sequence: CASSLVGQNEQYF. Here the CDR3 DNA reads TGTGCCAGCAGCTTAGTGGGACAGAACGAGCAGTACTTC. The whole variable domain, remainder taken from reference TRBV11-2 and TRBJ2-7, is EAGVAQSPRYKIIEKRQSVAFWCNPISGHATLYWYQQILGQGPKLLIQFQNNGVVDDSQLPKDRFSAERLKGVDSTLKIQPAKLEDSAVYLCASSLVGQNEQYFGPGTRLTVT.

This chain uses TRBV5-1 with TRBJ2-5; 10 positions agree with TRBD1. The germline V gene has CDR1 SGHRS and CDR2 YFSETQ. The CDR3 runs to 15 residues. Losses at the gene ends were 3 bases for V and 5 bases for J; bases not matched to a gene: 7. The CDR3 protein is CASSWRTGGLETQYF. CDR3 sequence (DNA): TGCGCCAGCAGCTGGCGGACAGGGGGTCTTGAGACCCAGTACTTC.

The V and J genes are TRBV5-8 and TRBJ1-2, with TRBD1 matching 7 bases. Germline V CDR1 and CDR2: SGHTS, YDEGEE. This CDR3 comprises 16 residues. The V segment lost 0 bases and the J segment 5 bases; nucleotides outside the gene matches: 10. The CDR3 protein is CASSLAVRTGGYGYTF. CDR3 DNA sequence: TGTGCCAGCAGCTTGGCCGTCCGGACAGGCGGATATGGCTACACCTTC.

V usage is TRBV11-2 and J usage is TRBJ2-5; 8 bases agree with TRBD2. The V and J ends lost 11 bases and 2 bases, in that order; junction bases with no gene match: 10. Germline values: CDR1 SGHAT, CDR2 FQNNGV. The CDR3 has 14 amino acids. Here the CDR3 reads CAGGRGGPQETQYF. The CDR3 DNA is TGTGCCGGCGGACGGGGGGGACCACAAGAGACCCAGTACTTC.

The V call is TRBV27, the J call TRBJ1-4; D unresolved. CDR3 length: 11 residues. V gave up 5 bases and J gave up 4 bases, with 2 bases separating them. Germline loops: CDR1 MNHEY, CDR2 SMNVEV (reference sequence). CDR3 bases: TGTGCCAGCAGTCATAATGAAAAACTGTTTTTT. Translation: CASSHNEKLFF.

This chain links TRBV6-4 with TRBJ2-3, with 9 bases identical to TRBD2. With V trimmed by 3 bases and J by 1 base, 2 bases remained unmatched. The CDR3 totals 15 residues. Germline V CDR1 and CDR2: MRHNA, SNTAGT. The CDR3 DNA reads TGTGCCAGCAGTGATGGCGGGGGGGGCACAGATACGCAGTATTTT. Its translation: CASSDGGGGTDTQYF.

This sequence joins TRBV5-1 and TRBJ2-1; 15 bases map to TRBD2. Trimming removed 4 bases from V and 3 bases from J; junction bases left unmatched: 11. Germline CDR1 and CDR2: SGHRS and YFSETQ. This CDR3 region has 19 residues. The CDR3, as DNA: TGCGCCAGCAGCCAACACGGACTAGCGGGGGGGCTCGTCTACAATGAGCAGTTCTTC. It codes for CASSQHGLAGGLVYNEQFF.

The chain employs TRBV25-1 and TRBJ1-5; D unresolved. Trimming took 3 bases from V and 2 from J, leaving 14 bases between them. This CDR3 contains 16 residues. CDR1 and CDR2 from the germline V gene are MGHDK and SYGVNS. CDR3 sequence reads: CASSEGTNLGNQPQHF. CDR3 DNA: TGTGCCAGCAGTGAGGGCACGAACCTCGGCAATCAGCCCCAGCATTTT.

CDR3 nucleotides: TGTGCCAGACAGACAGGCCCTAATTCACCCCTCCACTTT. Amino acids: CARQTGPNSPLHF. The V call is TRBV30, the J call TRBJ1-6, with D perhaps TRBD1 (6 bases). Germline CDR1 and CDR2: GTSNPN and SVGIG (reference sequence). This CDR3 region has 13 residues. Trimming pared 8 bases from V and 6 bases from J, leaving 14 bases between. The variable domain in full, with the rest retrieved from reference TRBV30 and TRBJ1-6, is SQTIHQWPATLVQPVGSPLSLECTVEGTSNPNLYWYRQAAGRGLQLLFYSVGIGQISSEVPQNLSASRPQDRQFILSSKKLLLSDSGFYLCARQTGPNSPLHFGNGTRLTVT.

The chain recombines TRBV10-3 with TRBJ1-5; D uncertain. The CDR3 runs to 15 residues. Germline CDR1 reads ENHRY; CDR2 reads SYGVKD. The V end was cut by 4 bases, the J end by 3 bases, with 13 bases between. CDR3 loop: CAISAGQANNQPQHF. CDR3 in DNA: TGTGCCATCAGTGCTGGGCAGGCGAACAATCAGCCCCAGCATTTT.

The chain employs TRBV19 and TRBJ1-5; D remains unclear. V was cut by 6 bases and J by 9 bases, with 18 bases left in between. CDR1 is LNHDA and CDR2 is SQIVND in the germline V gene (reference sequence). The CDR3 sequence is 14 residues long. Here the CDR3 DNA reads TGTGCCAGTAGCCCCGGAGCAGATGGTTGGCCCCAGCATTTT. Amino acids: CASSPGADGWPQHF. Complete variable domain (other parts from reference TRBV19 and TRBJ1-5): DGGITQSPKYLFRKEGQNVTLSCEQNLNHDAMYWYRQDPGQGLRLIYYSQIVNDFQKGDIAEGYSVSREKKESFPLTVTSAQKNPTAFYLCASSPGADGWPQHFGDGTRLSIL.

In nucleotides, the CDR3 is TGTGCCACCAGCAGAGCCGGGACAGACGATCGTGAGCAGTACTTC. It specifies CATSRAGTDDREQYF. The J gene is TRBJ2-7, the V gene TRBV15, with 7 bases that match TRBD1. Per germline, CDR1 LNHNV and CDR2 YYDKDF (reference sequence). V lost 1 base to trimming and J lost 7 bases; unmatched junction nucleotides: 10. This CDR3 is built from 15 residues.

The chain joins TRBV6-5 to TRBJ2-1; 10 nucleotides line up with TRBD2. Germline V CDR1 and CDR2: MNHEY, SVGAGI. The ends lost 2 bases at V and 2 bases at J; junction bases unmatched: 0. This CDR3 spans 15 amino acids. CDR3 DNA sequence: TGTGCCAGCAGTTACACTAGCGGGGCCTACAATGAGCAGTTCTTC. Translated: CASSYTSGAYNEQFF.

The chain links TRBV7-3 to TRBJ2-1, with 9 nucleotides matching TRBD1. Germline V lookup: CDR1 SGHTA, CDR2 FQGTGA. V gave up 6 bases and J gave up 3 bases; unmatched junction bases: 12. This CDR3 has 17 residues. CDR3 residues: CASSLGTGPSFYNEQFF. The CDR3 nucleotides read TGTGCCAGCAGTCTAGGGACAGGGCCGTCATTCTACAATGAGCAGTTCTTC.

J is TRBJ2-2 and V is TRBV7-3; 8 bases map to TRBD2. The J segment lost 5 bases and the V segment lost 1 base, leaving 6 bases of the junction unmatched. This CDR3 is built from 16 residues. CDR1 and CDR2 (germline): SGHTA, FQGTGA. This CDR3 is CASSLIGTSGTGELFF. The CDR3 DNA is TGTGCCAGCAGCTTAATCGGGACTAGTGGAACCGGGGAGCTGTTTTTT.

The CDR3 sequence: CAIRGEGASYEQYF. In DNA form, the CDR3 reads TGTGCCATCAGGGGGGAGGGAGCTAGCTACGAGCAGTACTTC. This sequence joins TRBV6-1 and TRBJ2-7; either TRBD1 or TRBD2 may supply D (7 bases each). Trimming left V 10 bases short and J 3 bases short, with 19 bases between. The germline V gene has CDR1 MNHNS and CDR2 SASEGT. The CDR3 has 14 residues.

The CDR3 sequence: CASSLPGNTEAFF. CDR3 coding DNA: TGTGCCAGCAGCTTACCGGGGAACACTGAAGCTTTCTTT. The chain is built from TRBV11-3 and TRBJ1-1, with no clear D. V was pared by 2 bases and J by 1 base, with 5 bases between. This CDR3 comprises 13 residues. Germline V lookup: CDR1 SGHNT, CDR2 YENEEA.

The J gene is TRBJ2-5, the V gene TRBV6-1; perhaps TRBD1 as D (6 bases). Germline CDR1 and CDR2: MNHNS and SASEGT. The CDR3 spans 12 residues. Trimming pared 4 bases from V and 5 bases from J, leaving 8 bases between. In DNA, the CDR3 is TGTGCCAGCAGTGGGGGGCCGGAGACCCAGTACTTC. Translated: CASSGGPETQYF.

The CDR3 nucleotides are TGTGCCAGCAGTGAACAGGGGGATGAGCAGTTCTTC. Translating it yields CASSEQGDEQFF. The chain is built from TRBV6-1 and TRBJ2-1; TRBD1 matches 7 bases. The V gene end was trimmed by 2 bases and the J gene end by 8 bases; junction bases not matched to a gene: 0. This CDR3 has 12 residues. Germline values: CDR1 MNHNS, CDR2 SASEGT.

This rearrangement joins TRBV5-6 to TRBJ1-5, with D hard to call. The CDR3 runs 15 residues. Germline CDR1 reads SGHDT; CDR2 reads YYEEEE. The germline V and J ends were trimmed by 3 bases and 9 bases, with 19 bases remaining between them. Here the CDR3 DNA reads TGTGCCAGCAGCTCGGGATCCGTTTTCGCCATGCCCCAGCATTTT. Its protein is CASSSGSVFAMPQHF.